This T cell receptor beta chain originates from a study of metastatic and nonmetastatic thyroid tumors. General observations from the study: Reported TCR beta diversity, measured in blood and tumor, was significantly higher for malignant thyroid tumors than for benign nodules.

With MiXCR, TCRdb called clones anew from the PCR reads. The sample has tens of thousands of clones, 20% to 25% seen once. Thyroid surgery had not been preceded by any treatment in any patient. Worth noting for this clone: Its antigen is still unknown.

This TCR was sampled from a female donor with papillary thyroid cancer or a benign thyroid nodule (not recorded which). Some clones in this sample may be carry-over from other donors' samples. The sequencing input was blood.

The CDR3 sequence is CASSLGDSTYEQYF. The DNA of the CDR3 is TGTGCCAGCAGTTTGGGGGACTCCACCTACGAGCAGTACTTC. This rearrangement joins TRBV6-2 or TRBV6-3 to TRBJ2-7, with D maybe TRBD2 (6 bases). Germline-derived CDR1 and CDR2 are MNHEY and SVGEGT. With 4 bases removed from V and 2 bases from J, the gap between germline ends came to 12 bases. This CDR3 has 14 residues.